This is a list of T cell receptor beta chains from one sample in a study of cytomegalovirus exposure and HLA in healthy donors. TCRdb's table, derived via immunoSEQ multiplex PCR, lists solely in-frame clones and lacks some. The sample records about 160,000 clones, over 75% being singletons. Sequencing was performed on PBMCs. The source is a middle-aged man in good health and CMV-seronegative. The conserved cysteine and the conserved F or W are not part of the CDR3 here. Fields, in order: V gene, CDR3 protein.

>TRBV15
ATSTQQGRGKNIQY
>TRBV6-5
ASSYGSGGRGHGYT
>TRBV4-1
ASSQPGQVGTSPLH
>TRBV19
ASTQGPLSNQPQH
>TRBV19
ASTRQGSGTDTQY
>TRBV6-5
ASTPGQGALYEQY
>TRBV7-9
ASSLTSFGKF
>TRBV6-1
ASSGDRVVTEAF
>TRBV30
AWKVRRAGGGYT
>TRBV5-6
ASSLRRQNATNEKLF
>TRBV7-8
ASSYTVRSWGGGGTGELF
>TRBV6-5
ASSSDSYGYT
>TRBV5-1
ASSLVAGGSTDTQY
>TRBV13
ASSSQGATNEKLF
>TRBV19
ASSIVRDTEAF
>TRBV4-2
ASSQVLTGEETQY
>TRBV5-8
ASSLVVGELF
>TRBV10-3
AISESAGTYGYT
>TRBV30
AWSVKRGSYEQY
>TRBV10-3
AISTTAGSIHEQY
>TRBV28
ASSSGGAKNIQY
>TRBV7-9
ASSPDLSTGPSYNEQF
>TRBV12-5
ASGLVRIAEDNYGYT
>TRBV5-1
ASSLSVGGLTGELF
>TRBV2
ASGGGTGDVGANVLT
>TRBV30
AWRSGARPF
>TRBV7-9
ASSTRLAGGQETQY
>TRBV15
ATSRVRQVEMSDGYT
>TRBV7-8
ASSRMVGVGEKLF
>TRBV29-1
SVLRQGALGYT
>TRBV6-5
ASVTGTGQPGEAF
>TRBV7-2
ASSSINYGYT
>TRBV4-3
ASSQGTVLNTEAF
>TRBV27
ASSFLGPNQPQH
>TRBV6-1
ASSPLSLLNTEAF
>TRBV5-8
ASSLPQAGGNQPQH
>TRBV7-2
ASSFTLQGAGGGYT
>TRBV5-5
ASSLDRVVADTQY
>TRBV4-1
ASDPGTGSSNYGYT
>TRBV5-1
ASSLATALTDTQY
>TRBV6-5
ASSYTSGVNQPQH
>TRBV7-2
ALWTGGNDNEQF